Listed below are T cell receptor beta chains from one sample, sequenced in a study of siplizumab effects on memory and regulatory T cells. The protocol was immunoSEQ multiplex PCR, while the TCRdb copy is restricted to in-frame clones and leaves out a portion. The sample holds roughly 56,000 clones, 93% seen once. Material for sequencing was CD8+ T cells sorted from blood. The source is a human donor in good health. Each CDR3 is given with its conserved first and last residue. The D gene is left open where the match is weak. Clone sizes are given selectively: once, few, many, or a class where the clone is expanded.

V gene	D gene	J gene	clone size	CDR3 DNA	CDR3 protein
TRBV2	TRBD2	TRBJ2-5	.	TGTGCCAGCAGTGAATGGCGGGAGGGTCGGGAGACCCAGTACTTC	CASSEWREGRETQYF
TRBV28	TRBD2	TRBJ2-1	.	TGTGCCAGCAGTCCGGGACTAGCGGGAGGCCCATCGGGTTACAATGAGCAGTTCTTC	CASSPGLAGGPSGYNEQFF
TRBV27	TRBD2	TRBJ2-7	.	TGTGCCAGCAGTCCTGGGACTAGCGGGCACGAGCAGTACTTC	CASSPGTSGHEQYF
TRBV29-1	.	TRBJ1-1	.	TGCAGCGTCCAAGGGCACGGATACACTGAAGCTTTCTTT	CSVQGHGYTEAFF
TRBV5-4	TRBD1	TRBJ2-3	.	TGTGCCAGCAGCCCCAGGGGGTTTAGCACAGATACGCAGTATTTT	CASSPRGFSTDTQYF
TRBV9	TRBD2	TRBJ2-3	.	TGTGCCAGCAACCCCGGCGGGGGAGGTACAGATACGCAGTATTTT	CASNPGGGGTDTQYF
TRBV4-2	.	TRBJ2-7	.	TGTGCCAGCAGCCAAGGGATGGGAGAGCAGTACTTC	CASSQGMGEQYF
TRBV5-4	.	TRBJ2-7	.	TGTGCCAGCAGCTTCGGACAGCCACCTACAGAGCAGTACTTC	CASSFGQPPTEQYF
TRBV6-5	.	TRBJ2-1	.	TGTGCCAGCAGACCCGGACACTCAGGCTACAATGAGCAGTTCTTC	CASRPGHSGYNEQFF
TRBV27	.	TRBJ1-5	once	TGTGCCAGCAGGAAACAGAATAATCAGCCCCAGCATTTT	CASRKQNNQPQHF
TRBV29-1	.	TRBJ1-1	once	TGCAGCGTTGAAGATCTGGGGGCCGCTGAAGCTTTCTTT	CSVEDLGAAEAFF
TRBV18	TRBD1	TRBJ1-3	.	TGTGCCAGCTCACCGGACAGGGCTTTCTCTGGAAACACCATATATTTT	CASSPDRAFSGNTIYF
TRBV7-2	.	TRBJ1-2	.	TGTGCCAGCAGCTTAGAACCCAGTTCGAATGGCTACACCTTC	CASSLEPSSNGYTF
TRBV13	TRBD2	TRBJ2-1	.	TGTGCCAGCAGCTTAGTGGCTAGCGGGAGTTGGGATGAGCAGTTCTTC	CASSLVASGSWDEQFF
TRBV9	TRBD2	TRBJ2-3	.	TGTGCCAGCAGCTCGCCGGGACTAGCGAGGCAGTATTTT	CASSSPGLARQYF
TRBV5-4	TRBD1	TRBJ2-2	.	TGTGCCAGCAGCTTGGCCCAGGGGGCAGGGACCGGGGAGCTGTTTTTT	CASSLAQGAGTGELFF
TRBV2	.	TRBJ1-1	few	TGTGCCAGCAGGGCCACAGGGAACACTGAAGCTTTCTTT	CASRATGNTEAFF
TRBV6-1	.	TRBJ2-7	.	TGTGCCAGCAGTGAGGGACACCTTATCTCCTACGAGCAGTACTTC	CASSEGHLISYEQYF
TRBV2	.	TRBJ1-5	.	TGTGCCAGCAGTGAAGGGATGGGCAATCAGCCCCAGCATTTT	CASSEGMGNQPQHF
TRBV6-6	TRBD1	TRBJ1-5	.	TGTGCCAGCAGTTCCACCCAACAGGGGACTCAGCCCCAGCATTTT	CASSSTQQGTQPQHF
TRBV28	TRBD2	TRBJ2-1	once	TGTGCCAGCAGTCCGACTAGCGGGAGGGACAATGAGCAGTTCTTC	CASSPTSGRDNEQFF
TRBV6-5	.	TRBJ2-5	.	TGTGCCAGCAGTTCAGGGGTAGGGGCGGGGGAGACCCAGTACTTC	CASSSGVGAGETQYF
TRBV7-9	TRBD1	TRBJ1-5	.	TGTGCCAGCAGCTTGGGACAGAATAGCAATCAGCCCCAGCATTTT	CASSLGQNSNQPQHF
TRBV29-1	TRBD2	TRBJ2-3	.	TGCAGCGGGCAGAGGAGGGGACTAGCGGTGACAGATACGCAGTATTTT	CSGQRRGLAVTDTQYF
TRBV6-5	TRBD2	TRBJ2-2	.	TGTGCCAGCAGTTACTCGACTAGCGGGAGTCCCGGGGAGCTGTTTTTT	CASSYSTSGSPGELFF
TRBV19	TRBD1	TRBJ2-7	once	TGTGCCAGTAGTCACGGACGGACAGGGGTTGGCTACGAGCAGTACTTC	CASSHGRTGVGYEQYF
TRBV11-1	.	TRBJ2-7	.	TGTGCCAGCAGCTTGGGCCTTTACTACGAGCAGTACTTC	CASSLGLYYEQYF
TRBV5-1	TRBD2	TRBJ2-1	.	TGCGCCAGCAGCTTCACCCCCGGGACTAGCGCCTACAATGAGCAGTTCTTC	CASSFTPGTSAYNEQFF
TRBV6-1	TRBD2	TRBJ2-1	.	TGTGCCAGCAGTGAGCTAGCGGGAGGGCAGAATGAGCAGTTCTTC	CASSELAGGQNEQFF
TRBV5-5	.	TRBJ2-7	.	TGTGCCAGCAGCTTCGGCCCAAGCTCCTACGAGCAGTACTTC	CASSFGPSSYEQYF
TRBV4-1	.	TRBJ2-1	.	TGCGCCAGCAGCCCAGGTGACTCGCCCGATTACAATGAGCAGTTCTTC	CASSPGDSPDYNEQFF
TRBV28	.	TRBJ2-7	.	TGTGCCAGCGTCCCCACGGTAAGGGGCTGGTACGAGCAGTACTTC	CASVPTVRGWYEQYF
TRBV14	TRBD2	TRBJ2-1	once	TGTGCCAGCAGCCAAATCCTAGCGGGATATGAGCAGTTCTTC	CASSQILAGYEQFF
TRBV4-2	.	TRBJ1-2	.	TGTGCCAGCAGCCAGAGGGCGGAGGGGTTGGCAGGCTACACCTTC	CASSQRAEGLAGYTF
TRBV21-1	.	TRBJ1-2	.	TGTGCCAGCAGCGCCCCTTCGGACAGGGGGGACTATGGCTACACCTTC	CASSAPSDRGDYGYTF
TRBV29-1	TRBD1	TRBJ1-2	.	TGCAGCGTTATGGACAGGGGACTCGGGTATGGCTACACCTTC	CSVMDRGLGYGYTF